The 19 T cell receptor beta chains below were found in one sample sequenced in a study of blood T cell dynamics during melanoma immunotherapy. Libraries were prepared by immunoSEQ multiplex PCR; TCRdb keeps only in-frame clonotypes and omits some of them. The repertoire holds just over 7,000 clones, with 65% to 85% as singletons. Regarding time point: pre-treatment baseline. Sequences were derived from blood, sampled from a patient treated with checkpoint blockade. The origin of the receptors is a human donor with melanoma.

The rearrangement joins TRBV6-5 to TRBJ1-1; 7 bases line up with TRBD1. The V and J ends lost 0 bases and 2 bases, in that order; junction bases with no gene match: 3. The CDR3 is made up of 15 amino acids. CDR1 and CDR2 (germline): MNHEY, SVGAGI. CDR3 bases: TGTGCCAGCAGTTACTCGACAGGGCCCAACACTGAAGCTTTCTTT. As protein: CASSYSTGPNTEAFF.

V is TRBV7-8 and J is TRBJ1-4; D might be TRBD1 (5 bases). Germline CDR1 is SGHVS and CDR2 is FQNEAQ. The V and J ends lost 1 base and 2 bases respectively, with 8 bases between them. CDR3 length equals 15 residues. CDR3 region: CASSLDAGTNEKLFF. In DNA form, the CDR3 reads TGTGCCAGCAGCTTAGATGCAGGGACTAATGAAAAACTGTTTTTT. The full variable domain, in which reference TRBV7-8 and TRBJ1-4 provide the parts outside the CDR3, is GAGVSQSPRYKVAKRGQDVALRCDPISGHVSLFWYQQALGQGPEFLTYFQNEAQLDKSGLPSDRFFAERPEGSVSTLKIQRTQQEDSAVYLCASSLDAGTNEKLFFGSGTQLSVL.

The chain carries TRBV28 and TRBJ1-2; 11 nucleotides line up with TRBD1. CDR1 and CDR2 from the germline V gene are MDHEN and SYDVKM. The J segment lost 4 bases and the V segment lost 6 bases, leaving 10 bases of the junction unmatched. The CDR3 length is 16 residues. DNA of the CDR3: TGTGCCAGCAGACCGGGTGGGACAGGGGGTCTCTATGGCTACACCTTC. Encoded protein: CASRPGGTGGLYGYTF.

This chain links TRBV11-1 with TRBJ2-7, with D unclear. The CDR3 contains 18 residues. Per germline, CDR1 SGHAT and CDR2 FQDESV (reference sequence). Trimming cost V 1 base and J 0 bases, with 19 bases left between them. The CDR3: CASSLEGHTKLASYEQYF. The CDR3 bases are TGTGCCAGCAGCTTAGAAGGTCACACAAAGCTCGCCTCCTACGAGCAGTACTTC.

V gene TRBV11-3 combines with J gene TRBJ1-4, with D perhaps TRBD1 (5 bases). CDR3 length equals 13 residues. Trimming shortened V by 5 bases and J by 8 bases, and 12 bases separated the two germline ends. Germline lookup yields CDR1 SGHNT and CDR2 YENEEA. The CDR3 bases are TGTGCCAGCAGCCCGGGGCCGGGGGAAAAACTGTTTTTT. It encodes CASSPGPGEKLFF.

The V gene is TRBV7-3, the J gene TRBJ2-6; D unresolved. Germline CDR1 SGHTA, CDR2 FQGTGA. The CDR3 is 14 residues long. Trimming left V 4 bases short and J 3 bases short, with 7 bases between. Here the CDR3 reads CASSSAVGANVLTF. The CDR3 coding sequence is TGTGCCAGCAGCTCTGCCGTTGGGGCCAACGTCCTGACTTTC.

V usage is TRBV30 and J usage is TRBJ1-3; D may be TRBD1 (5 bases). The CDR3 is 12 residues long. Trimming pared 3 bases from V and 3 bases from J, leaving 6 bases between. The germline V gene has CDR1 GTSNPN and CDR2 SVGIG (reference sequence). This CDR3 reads CAWRTDGNTIYF. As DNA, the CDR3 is TGTGCCTGGAGGACAGATGGAAACACCATATATTTT.

CDR3 DNA: TGTGCCAGCAGCCCCCGGGCGCAACAGAGGTACGAGCAGTACTTC. Protein sequence: CASSPRAQQRYEQYF. V gene TRBV28 combines with J gene TRBJ2-7, with unresolved D. This CDR3 is 15 amino acids long. CDR1 is MDHEN and CDR2 is SYDVKM in the germline V gene. Trimming took 6 bases from V and 4 from J, leaving 19 bases between them.

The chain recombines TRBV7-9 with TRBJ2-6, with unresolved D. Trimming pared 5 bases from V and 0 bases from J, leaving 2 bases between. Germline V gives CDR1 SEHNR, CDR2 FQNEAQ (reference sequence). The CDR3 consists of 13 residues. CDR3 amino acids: CASSTSGANVLTF. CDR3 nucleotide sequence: TGTGCCAGCAGCACCTCTGGGGCCAACGTCCTGACTTTC.

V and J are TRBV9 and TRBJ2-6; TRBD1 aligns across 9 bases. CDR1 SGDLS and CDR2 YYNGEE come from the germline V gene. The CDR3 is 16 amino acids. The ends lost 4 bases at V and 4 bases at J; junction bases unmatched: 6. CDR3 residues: CASSQQGARGANVLTF. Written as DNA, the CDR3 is TGTGCCAGCAGCCAACAGGGGGCGCGGGGGGCCAACGTCCTGACTTTC.

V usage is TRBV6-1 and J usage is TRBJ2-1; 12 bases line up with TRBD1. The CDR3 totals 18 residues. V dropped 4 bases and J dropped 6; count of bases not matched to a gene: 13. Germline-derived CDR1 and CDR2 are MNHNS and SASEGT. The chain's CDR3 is CASSAPDGGQGAINEQFF. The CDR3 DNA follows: TGTGCCAGCAGTGCTCCCGATGGGGGACAGGGGGCAATCAATGAGCAGTTCTTC.

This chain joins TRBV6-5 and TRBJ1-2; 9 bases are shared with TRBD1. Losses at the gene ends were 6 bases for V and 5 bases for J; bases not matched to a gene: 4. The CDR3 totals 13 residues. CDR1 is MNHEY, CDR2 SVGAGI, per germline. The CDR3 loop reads CASSPGTGYGYTF. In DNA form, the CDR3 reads TGTGCCAGCAGCCCCGGGACAGGGTATGGCTACACCTTC.

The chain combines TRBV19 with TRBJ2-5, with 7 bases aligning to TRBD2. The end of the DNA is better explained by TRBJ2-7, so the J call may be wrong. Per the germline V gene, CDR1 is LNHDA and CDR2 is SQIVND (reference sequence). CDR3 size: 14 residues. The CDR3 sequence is CASSTLLAIHEQYF. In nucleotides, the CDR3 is TGTGCCAGTAGTACCCTACTAGCGATCCACGAGCAGTACTTC.

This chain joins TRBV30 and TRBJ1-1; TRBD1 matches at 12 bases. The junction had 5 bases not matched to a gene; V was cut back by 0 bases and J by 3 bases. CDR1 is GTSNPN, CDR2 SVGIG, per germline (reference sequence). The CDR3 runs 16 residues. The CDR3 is CAWSVGQGAQDTEAFF. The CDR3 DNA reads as TGTGCCTGGAGTGTGGGACAGGGGGCGCAGGACACTGAAGCTTTCTTT. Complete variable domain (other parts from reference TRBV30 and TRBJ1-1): SQTIHQWPATLVQPVGSPLSLECTVEGTSNPNLYWYRQAAGRGLQLLFYSVGIGQISSEVPQNLSASRPQDRQFILSSKKLLLSDSGFYLCAWSVGQGAQDTEAFFGQGTRLTVV.

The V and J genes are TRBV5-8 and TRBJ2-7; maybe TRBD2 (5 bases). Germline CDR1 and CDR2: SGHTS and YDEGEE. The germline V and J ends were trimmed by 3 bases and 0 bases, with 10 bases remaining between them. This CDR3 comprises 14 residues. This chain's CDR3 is CASSSQRSSYEQYF. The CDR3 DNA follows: TGTGCCAGCAGCTCGCAGCGGTCCTCCTACGAGCAGTACTTC. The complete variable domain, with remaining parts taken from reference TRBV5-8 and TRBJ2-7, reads EAGVTQSPTHLIKTRGQQATLRCSPISGHTSVYWYQQALGLGLQFLLWYDEGEERNRGNFPPRFSGRQFPNYSSELNVNALELEDSALYLCASSSQRSSYEQYFGPGTRLTVT.

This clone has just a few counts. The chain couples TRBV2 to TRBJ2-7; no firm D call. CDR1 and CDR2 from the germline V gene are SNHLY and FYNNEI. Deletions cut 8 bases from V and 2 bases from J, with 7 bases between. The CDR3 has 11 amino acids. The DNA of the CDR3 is TGTGCCAGCGCCCCTGCCTACGAGCAGTACTTC. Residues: CASAPAYEQYF.

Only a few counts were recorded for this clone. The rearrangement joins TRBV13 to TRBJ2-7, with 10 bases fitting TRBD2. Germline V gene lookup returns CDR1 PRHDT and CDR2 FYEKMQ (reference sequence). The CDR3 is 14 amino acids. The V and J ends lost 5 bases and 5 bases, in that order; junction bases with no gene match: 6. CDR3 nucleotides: TGTGCCAGCAGCGCACCGGGACTAGCGAACGAGCAGTACTTC. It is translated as CASSAPGLANEQYF.

CDR3 coding DNA: TGCGCCAGCAGCCAAGATGATCTGTCTAGCGGGAGTTCTGCCTACGAGCAGTACTTC. Protein sequence: CASSQDDLSSGSSAYEQYF. The genes are TRBV4-3 and TRBJ2-7; 10 bases fit TRBD2. Germline V gene sequence: CDR1 LGHNA, CDR2 YSLEER. CDR3 size: 19 residues. The junction had 13 bases not matched to a gene; V was cut back by 0 bases and J by 2 bases.

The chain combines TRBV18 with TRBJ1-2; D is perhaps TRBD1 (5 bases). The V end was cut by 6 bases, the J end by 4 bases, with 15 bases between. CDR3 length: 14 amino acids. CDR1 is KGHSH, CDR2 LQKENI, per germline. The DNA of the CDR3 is TGTGCCAGCTCGTTCACGGAGGGGATCTATGGCTACACCTTC. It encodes CASSFTEGIYGYTF.